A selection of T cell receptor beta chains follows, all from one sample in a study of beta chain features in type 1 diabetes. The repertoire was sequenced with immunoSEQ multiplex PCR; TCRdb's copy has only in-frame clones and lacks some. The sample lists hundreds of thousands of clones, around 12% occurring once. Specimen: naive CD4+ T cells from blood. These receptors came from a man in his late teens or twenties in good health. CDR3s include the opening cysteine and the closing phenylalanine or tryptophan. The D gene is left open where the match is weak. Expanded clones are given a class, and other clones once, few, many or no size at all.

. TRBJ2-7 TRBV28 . TGTGCCAGCAGTTTATATCTCTCAGACTCCTACGAGCAGTACTTC CASSLYLSDSYEQYF
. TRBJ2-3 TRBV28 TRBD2 TGTGCCAGCAGTTTAGCGGCGGGAGTTTATACCCAAAATACGCAGTATTTT CASSLAAGVYTQNTQYF
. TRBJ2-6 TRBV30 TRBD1 TGTGCCTGGAGTGTAGAGCGAAGGACAGGAGGCACTGGGGCCAACGTCCTGACTTTC CAWSVERRTGGTGANVLTF
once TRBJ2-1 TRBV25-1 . TGTGCCAGCAGTCGGGAGGGGGCTCAAAATGAGCAGTTCTTC CASSREGAQNEQFF
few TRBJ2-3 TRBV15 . TGTGCCACCAGCAGGGAGAGCGATGCAGATACGCAGTATTTT CATSRESDADTQYF
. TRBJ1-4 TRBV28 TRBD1 TGTGCCAGCAGTGGCGGGACAGGGGGAAAGAATGAAAAACTGTTTTTT CASSGGTGGKNEKLFF
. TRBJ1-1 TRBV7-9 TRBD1 TGTGCCAGCAGCGCTACAGGGGTTACTGAAGCTTTCTTT CASSATGVTEAFF
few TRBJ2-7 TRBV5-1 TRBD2 TGCGCCAGCAGCCCTACTAGCGGAACCTACGAGCAGTACTTC CASSPTSGTYEQYF
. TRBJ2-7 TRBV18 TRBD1 TGTGCCAGCTCACTCGACAGGGTCGAGCAGTACTTC CASSLDRVEQYF
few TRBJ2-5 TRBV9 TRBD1 TGTGCCAGCAGCGAAGGGACAGGAGAGACCCAGTACTTC CASSEGTGETQYF
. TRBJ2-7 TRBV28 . TGTGCCAGCAGTACCAGGCCCTACGAGCAGTACTTC CASSTRPYEQYF
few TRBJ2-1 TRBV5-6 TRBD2 TGTGCCAGCAGCTCGCTAGCGGGAGGTTGGAATGAGCAGTTCTTC CASSSLAGGWNEQFF
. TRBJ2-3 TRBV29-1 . TGCAGCGTTGGGGGCAAAAACACAGATACGCAGTATTTT CSVGGKNTDTQYF
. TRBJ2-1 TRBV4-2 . TGTGCCAGCAGCCAGATGGGACTTGGAAGCTCCTACAATGAGCAGTTCTTC CASSQMGLGSSYNEQFF
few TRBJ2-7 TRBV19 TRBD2 TGTGCCAGTAGTATAGGGACTAGCGGGATCTACGAGCAGTACTTC CASSIGTSGIYEQYF
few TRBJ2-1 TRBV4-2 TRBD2 TGTGCCAGCAGCCAAATACTAGCGGATTACAATGAGCAGTTCTTC CASSQILADYNEQFF
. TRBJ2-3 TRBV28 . TGTGCCAGCAGACAGGGTTCCCTCACAGATACGCAGTATTTT CASRQGSLTDTQYF
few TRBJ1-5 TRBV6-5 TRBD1 TGTGCCAGCACCCCGGGACAGCACAATCAGCCCCAGCATTTT CASTPGQHNQPQHF
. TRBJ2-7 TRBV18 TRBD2 TGTGCCAGCTCCCCGAGCGGGGAAGTGATTGAGCAGTACTTC CASSPSGEVIEQYF
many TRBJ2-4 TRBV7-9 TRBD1 TGTGCCAGCAGCTACGACAGGGGGCAAGGAAACATTCAGTACTTC CASSYDRGQGNIQYF
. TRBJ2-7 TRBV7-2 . TGTGCCAGCAGCTTGGCCTCGTACTCCTACGAGCAGTACTTC CASSLASYSYEQYF
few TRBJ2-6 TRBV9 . TGTGCCAGCAGTTTCAGCTCTGGGGCCAACGTCCTGACTTTC CASSFSSGANVLTF
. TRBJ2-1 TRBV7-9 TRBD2 TGTGCCAGCACCTTGACAGCGGGGGGTGAGCAGTTCTTC CASTLTAGGEQFF
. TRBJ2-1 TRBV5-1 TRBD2 TGCGCCAGCAGCTTACTAGCGGGAGGCTCCTACAATGAGCAGTTCTTC CASSLLAGGSYNEQFF
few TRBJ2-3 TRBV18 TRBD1 TGTGCCAGCTCGTACCGGGACAGAAGCACAGATACGCAGTATTTT CASSYRDRSTDTQYF
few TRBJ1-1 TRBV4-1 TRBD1 TGCGCCAGCAGCTCGGGGACAGCCCGGGGAAACACTGAAGCTTTCTTT CASSSGTARGNTEAFF
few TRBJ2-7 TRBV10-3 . TGTGCCATCAGTGATCCTAGTGTATACTCCTACGAGCAGTACTTC CAISDPSVYSYEQYF
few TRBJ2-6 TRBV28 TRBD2 TGTGCCAGCAGCTTGGGGGGGACTGGGGCCAACGTCCTGACTTTC CASSLGGTGANVLTF
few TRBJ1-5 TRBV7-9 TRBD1 TGTGCCAGCAGCTTAGGGGACAGGGGGTCCGATCAGCCCCAGCATTTT CASSLGDRGSDQPQHF
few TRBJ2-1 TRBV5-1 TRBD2 TGCGCCAGCAGGGGTGCCGGGACTAGATACAATGAGCAGTTCTTC CASRGAGTRYNEQFF
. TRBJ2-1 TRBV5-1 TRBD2 TGCGCCAGCAGCGGCCAGACTAGCGGAACTCCGAATGAGCAGTTCTTC CASSGQTSGTPNEQFF
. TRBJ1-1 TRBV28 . TGTGCCAGCATGTACAGGAACACTGAAGCTTTCTTT CASMYRNTEAFF
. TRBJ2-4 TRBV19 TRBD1 TGTGCCAGTAGTTCGCCCCCGGGACAGGGTAGGTTAGACATTCAGTACTTC CASSSPPGQGRLDIQYF
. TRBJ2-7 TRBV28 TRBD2 TGTGCCAGCAGTCTAGCGGGAGGGGTTTCCTACGAGCAGTACTTC CASSLAGGVSYEQYF
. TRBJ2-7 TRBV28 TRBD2 TGTGCCAGCGCCACGGGGGGGGTCGCCTACGAGCAGTACTTC CASATGGVAYEQYF
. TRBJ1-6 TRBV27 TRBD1 TGTGCCAGCAGTCCAATCCCGGGACAGGGCTATAATTCACCCCTCCACTTT CASSPIPGQGYNSPLHF
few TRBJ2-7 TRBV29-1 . TGCAGCGTTGCTCGAATTCAACCCCCGGGCGAGCAGTACTTC CSVARIQPPGEQYF
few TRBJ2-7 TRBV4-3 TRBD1 TGCGCCAGCAGCCAGCGGACAGGAAGTCACGAGCAGTACTTC CASSQRTGSHEQYF
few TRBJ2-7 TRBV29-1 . TGCAGCGTTGGTCCCTCGGAGGGCTACGAGCAGTACTTC CSVGPSEGYEQYF
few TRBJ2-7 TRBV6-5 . TGTGCCAGCAGCCGCCGGGTGGGGAGGTCCTACGAGCAGTACTTC CASSRRVGRSYEQYF
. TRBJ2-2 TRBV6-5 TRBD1 TGTGCCAGCAGTTCGAACAGGGGACACGGGGAGCTGTTTTTT CASSSNRGHGELFF
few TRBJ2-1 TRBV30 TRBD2 TGTGCCTGGAGTGTCAGAGGAGCGGGAGGACAGTTCTTC CAWSVRGAGGQFF
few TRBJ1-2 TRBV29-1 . TGCAGCGTTGAAGATCTCAGACAGGCCGGTAACCTCTATGGCTACACCTTC CSVEDLRQAGNLYGYTF
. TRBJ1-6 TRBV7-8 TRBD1 TGTGCCAGCAGCTTAGCGGGGGACAGGGGTTCACCCCTCCACTTT CASSLAGDRGSPLHF